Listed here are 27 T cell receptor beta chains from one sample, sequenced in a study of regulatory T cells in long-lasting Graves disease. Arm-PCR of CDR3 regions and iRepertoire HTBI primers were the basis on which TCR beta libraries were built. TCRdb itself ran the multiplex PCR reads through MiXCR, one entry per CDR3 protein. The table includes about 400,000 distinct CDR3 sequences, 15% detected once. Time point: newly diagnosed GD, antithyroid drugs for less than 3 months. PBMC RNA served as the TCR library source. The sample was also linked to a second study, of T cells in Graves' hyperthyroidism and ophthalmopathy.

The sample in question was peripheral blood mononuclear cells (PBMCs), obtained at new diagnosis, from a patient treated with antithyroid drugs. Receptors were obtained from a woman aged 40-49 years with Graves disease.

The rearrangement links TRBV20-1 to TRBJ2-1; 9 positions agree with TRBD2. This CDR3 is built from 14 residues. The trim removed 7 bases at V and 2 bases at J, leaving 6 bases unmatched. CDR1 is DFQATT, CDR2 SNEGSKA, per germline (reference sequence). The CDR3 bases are TGCAGTGTGACGACTAGCGGAACCTACAATGAGCAGTTCTTC. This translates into CSVTTSGTYNEQFF.

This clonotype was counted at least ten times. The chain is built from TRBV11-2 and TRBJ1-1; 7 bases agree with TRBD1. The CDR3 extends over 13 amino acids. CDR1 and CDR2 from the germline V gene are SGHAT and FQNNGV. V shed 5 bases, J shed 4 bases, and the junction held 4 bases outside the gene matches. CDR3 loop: CASSQSGGTEAFF. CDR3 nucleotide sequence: TGTGCCAGCAGCCAGTCAGGGGGCACTGAAGCTTTCTTT.

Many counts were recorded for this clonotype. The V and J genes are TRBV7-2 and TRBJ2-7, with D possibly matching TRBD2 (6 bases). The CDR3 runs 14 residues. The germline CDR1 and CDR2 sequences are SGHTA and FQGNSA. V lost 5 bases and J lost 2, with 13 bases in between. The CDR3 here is CASSPSAGPYEQYF. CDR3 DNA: TGTGCCAGCAGCCCTTCAGCGGGCCCCTACGAGCAGTACTTC.

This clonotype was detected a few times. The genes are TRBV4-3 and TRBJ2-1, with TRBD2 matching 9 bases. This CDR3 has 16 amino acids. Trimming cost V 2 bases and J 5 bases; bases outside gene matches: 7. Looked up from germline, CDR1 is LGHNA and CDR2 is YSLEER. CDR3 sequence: CASSQRSGGLHNEQFF. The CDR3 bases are TGCGCCAGCAGCCAAAGGAGCGGGGGGCTTCACAATGAGCAGTTCTTC.

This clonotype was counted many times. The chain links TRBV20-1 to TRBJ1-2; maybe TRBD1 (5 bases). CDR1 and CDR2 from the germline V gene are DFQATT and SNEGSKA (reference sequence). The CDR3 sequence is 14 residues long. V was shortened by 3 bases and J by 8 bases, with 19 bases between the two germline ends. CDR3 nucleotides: TGCAGTGCTAGGGGCAGGGAGGGGACGCGAGGCTACACCTTC. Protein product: CSARGREGTRGYTF.

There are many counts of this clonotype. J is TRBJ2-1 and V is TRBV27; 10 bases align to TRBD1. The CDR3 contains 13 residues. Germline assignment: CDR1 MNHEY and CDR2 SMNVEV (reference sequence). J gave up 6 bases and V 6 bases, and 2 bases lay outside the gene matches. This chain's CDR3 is CASSRTGGNEQFF. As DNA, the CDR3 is TGTGCCAGCAGCCGGACAGGGGGCAATGAGCAGTTCTTC.

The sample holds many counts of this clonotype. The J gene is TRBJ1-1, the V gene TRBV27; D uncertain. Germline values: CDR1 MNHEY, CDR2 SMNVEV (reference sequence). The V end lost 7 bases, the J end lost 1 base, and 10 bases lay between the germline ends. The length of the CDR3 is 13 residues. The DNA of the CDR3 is TGTGCCAGCAACTTCAGGAGGAACACTGAAGCTTTCTTT. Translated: CASNFRRNTEAFF.

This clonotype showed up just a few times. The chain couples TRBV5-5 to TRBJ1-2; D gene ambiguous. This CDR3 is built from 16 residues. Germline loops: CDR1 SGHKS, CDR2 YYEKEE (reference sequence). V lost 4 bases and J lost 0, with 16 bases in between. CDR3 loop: CASSREPTSANYGYTF. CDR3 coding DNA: TGTGCCAGCAGCCGGGAGCCTACATCAGCTAACTATGGCTACACCTTC. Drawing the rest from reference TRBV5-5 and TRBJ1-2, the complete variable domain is DAGVTQSPTHLIKTRGQQVTLRCSPISGHKSVSWYQQVLGQGPQFIFQYYEKEERGRGNFPDRFSARQFPNYSSELNVNALLLGDSALYLCASSREPTSANYGYTFGSGTRLTVV.

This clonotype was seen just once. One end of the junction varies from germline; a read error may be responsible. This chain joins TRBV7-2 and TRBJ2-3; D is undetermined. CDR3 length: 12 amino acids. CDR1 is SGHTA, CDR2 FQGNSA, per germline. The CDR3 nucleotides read TGTGCCAGCAGCTTTTCTGGAGAGACCAAGTACTTC. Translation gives CASSFSGETKYF.

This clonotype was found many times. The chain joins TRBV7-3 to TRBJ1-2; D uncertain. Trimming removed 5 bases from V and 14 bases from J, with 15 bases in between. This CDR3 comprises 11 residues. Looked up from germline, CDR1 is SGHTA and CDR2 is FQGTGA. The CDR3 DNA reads TGTGCCAGCAGCCCAAAAATGGTGGGAACCTTC. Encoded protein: CASSPKMVGTF.

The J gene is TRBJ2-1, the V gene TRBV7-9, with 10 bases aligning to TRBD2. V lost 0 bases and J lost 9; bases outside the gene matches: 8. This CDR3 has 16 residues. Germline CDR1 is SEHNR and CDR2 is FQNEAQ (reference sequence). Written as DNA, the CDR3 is TGTGCCAGCAGCTTAGCCCCCAGCGGGAGGGCCGGTGAGCAGTTCTTC. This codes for CASSLAPSGRAGEQFF.

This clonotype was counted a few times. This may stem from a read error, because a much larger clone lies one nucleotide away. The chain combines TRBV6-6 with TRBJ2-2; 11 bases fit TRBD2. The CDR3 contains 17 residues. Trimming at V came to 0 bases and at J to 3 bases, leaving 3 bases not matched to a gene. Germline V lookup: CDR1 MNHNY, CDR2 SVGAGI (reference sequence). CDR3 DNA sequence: TGTGCCAGCAGTTACTCGACTAGCGGGACAGACACCGGGGAGCTGTTTTTT. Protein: CASSYSTSGTDTGELFF.

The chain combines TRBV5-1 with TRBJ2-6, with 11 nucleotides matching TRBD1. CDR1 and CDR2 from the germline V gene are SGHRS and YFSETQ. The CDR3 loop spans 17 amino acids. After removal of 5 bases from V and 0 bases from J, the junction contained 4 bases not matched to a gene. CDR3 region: CASRPGTGGSGANVLTF. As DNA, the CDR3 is TGCGCCAGCAGGCCCGGGACAGGGGGCTCTGGGGCCAACGTCCTGACTTTC.

CDR3 in DNA: TGTGCCAGCAGCCCACTCCTGGGGGAGGGCCAATCCGGGGAGCTGTTTTTT. Translation gives CASSPLLGEGQSGELFF. This sequence joins TRBV3-1 and TRBJ2-2, with TRBD2 matching over 7 bases. The CDR3 spans 17 residues. Germline CDR1 is LGHDT and CDR2 is YNNKEL (reference sequence). The V segment lost 4 bases and the J segment 6 bases; nucleotides outside the gene matches: 14.

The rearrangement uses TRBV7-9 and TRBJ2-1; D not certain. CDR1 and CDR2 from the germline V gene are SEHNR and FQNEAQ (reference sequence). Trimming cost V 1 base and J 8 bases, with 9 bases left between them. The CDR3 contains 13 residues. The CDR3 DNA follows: TGTGCCAGCAGCTTAGGAGTAGTCTATGAGCAGTTCTTC. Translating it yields CASSLGVVYEQFF.

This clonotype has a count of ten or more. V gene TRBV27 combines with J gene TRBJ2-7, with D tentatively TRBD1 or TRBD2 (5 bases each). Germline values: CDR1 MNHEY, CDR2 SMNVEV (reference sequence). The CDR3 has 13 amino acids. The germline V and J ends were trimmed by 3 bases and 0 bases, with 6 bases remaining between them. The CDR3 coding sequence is TGTGCCAGCAGTTTGGGGGACTCCTACGAGCAGTACTTC. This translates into CASSLGDSYEQYF.

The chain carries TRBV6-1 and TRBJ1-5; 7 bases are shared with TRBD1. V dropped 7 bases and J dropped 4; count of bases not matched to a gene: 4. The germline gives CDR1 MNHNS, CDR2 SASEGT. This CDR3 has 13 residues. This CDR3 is CASTGTVNQPQHF. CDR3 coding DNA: TGTGCCAGCACCGGGACAGTTAATCAGCCCCAGCATTTT.

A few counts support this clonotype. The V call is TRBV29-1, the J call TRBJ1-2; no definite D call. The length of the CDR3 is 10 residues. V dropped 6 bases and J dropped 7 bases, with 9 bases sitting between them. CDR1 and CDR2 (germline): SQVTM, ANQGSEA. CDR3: CSVGSVGYTF. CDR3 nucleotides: TGCAGCGTAGGCAGTGTTGGCTACACCTTC.

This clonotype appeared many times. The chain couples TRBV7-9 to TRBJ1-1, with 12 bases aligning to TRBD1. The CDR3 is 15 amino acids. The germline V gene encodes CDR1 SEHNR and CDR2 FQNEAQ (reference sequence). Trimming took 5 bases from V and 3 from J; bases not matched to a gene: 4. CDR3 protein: CASSPGTGGYTEAFF. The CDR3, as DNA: TGTGCCAGCAGCCCAGGGACAGGGGGCTACACTGAAGCTTTCTTT.

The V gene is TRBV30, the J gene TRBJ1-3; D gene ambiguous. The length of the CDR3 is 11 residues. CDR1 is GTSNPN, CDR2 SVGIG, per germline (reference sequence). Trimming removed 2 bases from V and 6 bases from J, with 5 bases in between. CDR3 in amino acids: CAWSMENTIYF. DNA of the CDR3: TGTGCCTGGAGTATGGAAAACACCATATATTTT.

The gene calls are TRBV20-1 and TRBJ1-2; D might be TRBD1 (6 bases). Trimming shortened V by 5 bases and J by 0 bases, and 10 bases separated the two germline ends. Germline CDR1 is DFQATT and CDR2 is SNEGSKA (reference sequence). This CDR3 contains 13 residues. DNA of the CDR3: TGCAGTGCTCCAGACAGGACTAACTATGGCTACACCTTC. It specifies CSAPDRTNYGYTF.

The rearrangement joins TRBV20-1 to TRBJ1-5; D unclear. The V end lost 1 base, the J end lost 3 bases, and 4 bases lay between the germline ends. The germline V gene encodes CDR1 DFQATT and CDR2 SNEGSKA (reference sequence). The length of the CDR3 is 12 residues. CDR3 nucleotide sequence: TGCAGTGCTAGAGTGGACAATCAGCCCCAGCATTTT. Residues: CSARVDNQPQHF.

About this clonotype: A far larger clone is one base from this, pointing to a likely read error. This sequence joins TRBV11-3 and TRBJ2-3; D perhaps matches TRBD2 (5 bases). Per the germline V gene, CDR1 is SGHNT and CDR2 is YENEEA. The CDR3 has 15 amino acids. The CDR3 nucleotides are TGTGCCAGCAGCTTAGATCATTCTAGCACAGATATGCAGTATTTT. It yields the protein CASSLDHSSTDMQYF.

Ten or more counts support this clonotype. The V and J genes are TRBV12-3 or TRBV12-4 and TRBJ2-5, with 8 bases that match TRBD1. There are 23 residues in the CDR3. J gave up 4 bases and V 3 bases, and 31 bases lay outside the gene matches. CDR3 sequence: CASSFMVEGPQGDLRSPRETQYF. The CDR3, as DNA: TGTGCCAGCAGTTTCATGGTCGAGGGACCACAGGGGGACTTGAGATCACCAAGAGAGACCCAGTACTTC.

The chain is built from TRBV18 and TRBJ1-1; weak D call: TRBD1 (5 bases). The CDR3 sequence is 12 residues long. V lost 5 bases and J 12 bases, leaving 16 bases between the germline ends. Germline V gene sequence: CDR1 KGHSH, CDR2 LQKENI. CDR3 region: CASSYPGRGSFF. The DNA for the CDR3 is TGTGCCAGCTCATATCCGGGACGAGGGTCTTTCTTT.

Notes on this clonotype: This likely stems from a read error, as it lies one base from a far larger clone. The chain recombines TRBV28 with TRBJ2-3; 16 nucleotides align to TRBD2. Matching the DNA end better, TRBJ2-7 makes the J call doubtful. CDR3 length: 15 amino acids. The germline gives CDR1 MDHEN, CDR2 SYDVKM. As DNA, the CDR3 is TGTGCCCGCAGTCCCCCGGGACTAGCGGGAGGGGAGCAGTACTTC. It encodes CARSPPGLAGGEQYF.

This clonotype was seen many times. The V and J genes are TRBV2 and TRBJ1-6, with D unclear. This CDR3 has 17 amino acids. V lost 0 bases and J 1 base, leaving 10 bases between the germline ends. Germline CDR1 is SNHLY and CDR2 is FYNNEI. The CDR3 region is CASSEASWVSYNSPLHF. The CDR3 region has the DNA TGTGCCAGCAGTGAAGCTAGCTGGGTTTCCTATAATTCACCCCTCCACTTT. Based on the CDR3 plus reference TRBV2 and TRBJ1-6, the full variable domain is EPEVTQTPSHQVTQMGQEVILRCVPISNHLYFYWYRQILGQKVEFLVSFYNNEISEKSEIFDDQFSVERPDGSNFTLKIRSTKLEDSAMYFCASSEASWVSYNSPLHFGNGTRLTVT.